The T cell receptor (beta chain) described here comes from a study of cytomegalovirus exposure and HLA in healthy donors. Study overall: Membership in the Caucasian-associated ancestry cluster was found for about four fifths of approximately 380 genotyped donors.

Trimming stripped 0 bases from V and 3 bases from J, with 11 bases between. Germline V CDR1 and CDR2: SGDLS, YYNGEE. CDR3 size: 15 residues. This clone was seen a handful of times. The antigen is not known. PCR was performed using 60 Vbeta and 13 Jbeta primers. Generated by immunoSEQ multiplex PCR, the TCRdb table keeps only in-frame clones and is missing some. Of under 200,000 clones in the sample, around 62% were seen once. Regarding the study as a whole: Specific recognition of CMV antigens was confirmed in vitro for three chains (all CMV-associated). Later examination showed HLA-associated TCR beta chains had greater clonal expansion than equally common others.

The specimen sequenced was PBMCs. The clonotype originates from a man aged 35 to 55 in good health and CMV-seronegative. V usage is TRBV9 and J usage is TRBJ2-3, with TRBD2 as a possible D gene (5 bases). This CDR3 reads CASSVVVSGTDTQYF. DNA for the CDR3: TGTGCCAGCAGCGTAGTAGTGTCGGGGACAGATACGCAGTATTTT.